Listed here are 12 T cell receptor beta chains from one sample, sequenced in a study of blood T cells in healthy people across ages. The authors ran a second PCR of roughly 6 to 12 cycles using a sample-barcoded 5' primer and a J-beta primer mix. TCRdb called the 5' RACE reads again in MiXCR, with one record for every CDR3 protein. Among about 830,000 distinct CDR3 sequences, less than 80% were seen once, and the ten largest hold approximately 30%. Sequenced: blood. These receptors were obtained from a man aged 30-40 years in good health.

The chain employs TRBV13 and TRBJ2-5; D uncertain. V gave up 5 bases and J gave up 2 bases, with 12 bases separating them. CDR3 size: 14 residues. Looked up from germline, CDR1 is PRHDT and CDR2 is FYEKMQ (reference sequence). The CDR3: CASSRTPTQETQYF. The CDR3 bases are TGTGCCAGCAGCCGTACCCCGACTCAAGAGACCCAGTACTTC.

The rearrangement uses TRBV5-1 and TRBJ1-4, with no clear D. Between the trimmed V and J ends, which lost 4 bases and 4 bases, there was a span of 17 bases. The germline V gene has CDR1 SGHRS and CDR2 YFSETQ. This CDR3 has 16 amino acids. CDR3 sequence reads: CASSPPLDTRNEKLFF. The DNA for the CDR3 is TGCGCCAGCAGCCCTCCTCTAGACACTCGTAATGAAAAACTGTTTTTT.

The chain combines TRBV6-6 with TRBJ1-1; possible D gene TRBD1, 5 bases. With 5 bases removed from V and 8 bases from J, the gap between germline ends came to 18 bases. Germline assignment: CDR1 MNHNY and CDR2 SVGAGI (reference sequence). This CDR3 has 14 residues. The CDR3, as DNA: TGTGCCAGCAGTCTACCGGGGACGGCCACGGAAGCTTTCTTT. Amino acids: CASSLPGTATEAFF.

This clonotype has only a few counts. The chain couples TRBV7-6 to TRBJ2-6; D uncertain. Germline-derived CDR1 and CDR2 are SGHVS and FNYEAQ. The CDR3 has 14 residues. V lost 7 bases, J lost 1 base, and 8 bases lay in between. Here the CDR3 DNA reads TGTGCCAGCACCGCAGCTTCTGGGGCCAACGTCCTGACTTTC. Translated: CASTAASGANVLTF.

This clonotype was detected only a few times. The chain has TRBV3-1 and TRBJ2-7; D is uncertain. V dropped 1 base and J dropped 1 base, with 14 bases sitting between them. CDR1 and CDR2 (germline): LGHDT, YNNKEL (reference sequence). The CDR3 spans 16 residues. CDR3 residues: CASSQGVFPPSYEQYF. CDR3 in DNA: TGTGCCAGCAGCCAAGGTGTCTTCCCCCCATCCTACGAGCAGTACTTC.

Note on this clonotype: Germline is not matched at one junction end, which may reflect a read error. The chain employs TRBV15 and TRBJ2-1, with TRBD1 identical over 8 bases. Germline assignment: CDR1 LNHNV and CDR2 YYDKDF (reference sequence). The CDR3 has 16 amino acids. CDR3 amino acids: CAASRDYGQGGGEQFF. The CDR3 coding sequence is TGTGCCGCCAGCAGAGACTATGGACAGGGTGGTGGTGAGCAGTTCTTC.

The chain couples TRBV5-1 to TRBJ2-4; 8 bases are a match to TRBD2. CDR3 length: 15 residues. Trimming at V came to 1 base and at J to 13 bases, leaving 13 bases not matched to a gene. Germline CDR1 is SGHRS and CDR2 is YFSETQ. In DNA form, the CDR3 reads TGCGCCAGCAGCTTGTCCGGGGGGGCTGTCAGCCAGCAGTACTTC. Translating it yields CASSLSGGAVSQQYF. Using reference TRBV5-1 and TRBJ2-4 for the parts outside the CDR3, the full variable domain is KAGVTQTPRYLIKTRGQQVTLSCSPISGHRSVSWYQQTPGQGLQFLFEYFSETQRNKGNFPGRFSGRQFSNSRSEMNVSTLELGDSALYLCASSLSGGAVSQQYFGAGTRLSVL.

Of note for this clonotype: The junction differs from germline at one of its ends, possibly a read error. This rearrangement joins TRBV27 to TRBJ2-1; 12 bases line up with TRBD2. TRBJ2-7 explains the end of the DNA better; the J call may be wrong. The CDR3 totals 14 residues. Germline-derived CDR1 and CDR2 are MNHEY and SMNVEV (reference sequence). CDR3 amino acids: CACRTGLAGYEQYF. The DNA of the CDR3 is TGTGCCTGCAGGACGGGACTAGCGGGTTACGAGCAGTACTTC.

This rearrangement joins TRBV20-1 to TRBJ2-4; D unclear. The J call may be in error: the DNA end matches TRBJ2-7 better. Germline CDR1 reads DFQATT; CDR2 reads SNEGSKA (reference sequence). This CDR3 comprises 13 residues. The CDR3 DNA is TGCAGTGCCGAAGGTAGGGTCTCCTACGAGCAGTACTTC. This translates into CSAEGRVSYEQYF.

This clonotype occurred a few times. The CDR3 loop reads CATSDPGRSNTGELFF. The CDR3 coding sequence is TGTGCCACCAGTGACCCGGGACGGTCGAACACCGGGGAGCTGTTTTTT. The chain recombines TRBV24-1 with TRBJ2-2; D might be TRBD1 or TRBD2, each matching 5 bases. The CDR3 runs 16 residues. Trimming shortened V by 4 bases and J by 0 bases, and 11 bases separated the two germline ends. In germline, CDR1 is KGHDR, CDR2 SFDVKD.

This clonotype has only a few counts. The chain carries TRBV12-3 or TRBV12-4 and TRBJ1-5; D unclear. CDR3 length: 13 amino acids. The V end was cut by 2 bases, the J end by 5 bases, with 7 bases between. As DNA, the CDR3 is TGTGCCAGCAGTTTACTTCGGGATCAGCCCCAGCATTTT. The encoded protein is CASSLLRDQPQHF.

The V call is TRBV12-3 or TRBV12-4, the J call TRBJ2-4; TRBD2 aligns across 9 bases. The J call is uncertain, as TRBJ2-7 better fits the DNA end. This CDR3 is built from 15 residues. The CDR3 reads CASSLSWRGGYEQYF. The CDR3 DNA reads TGTGCCAGCAGTTTAAGTTGGCGGGGGGGCTACGAGCAGTACTTC.